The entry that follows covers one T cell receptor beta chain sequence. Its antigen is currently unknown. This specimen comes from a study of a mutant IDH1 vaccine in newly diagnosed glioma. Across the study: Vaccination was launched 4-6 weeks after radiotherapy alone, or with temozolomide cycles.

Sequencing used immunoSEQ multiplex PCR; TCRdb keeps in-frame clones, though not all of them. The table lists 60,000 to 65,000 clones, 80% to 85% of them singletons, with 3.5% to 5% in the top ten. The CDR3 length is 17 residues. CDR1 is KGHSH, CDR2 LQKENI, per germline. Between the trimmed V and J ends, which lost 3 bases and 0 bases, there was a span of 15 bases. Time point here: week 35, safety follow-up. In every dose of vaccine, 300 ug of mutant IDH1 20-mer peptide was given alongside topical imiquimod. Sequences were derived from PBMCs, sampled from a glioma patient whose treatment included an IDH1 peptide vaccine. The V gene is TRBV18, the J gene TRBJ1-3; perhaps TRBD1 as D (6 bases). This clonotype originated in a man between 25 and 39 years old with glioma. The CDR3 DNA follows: TGTGCCAGCTCACCCGTCAGGGGATTAGACTCTGGAAACACCATATATTTT. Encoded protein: CASSPVRGLDSGNTIYF.